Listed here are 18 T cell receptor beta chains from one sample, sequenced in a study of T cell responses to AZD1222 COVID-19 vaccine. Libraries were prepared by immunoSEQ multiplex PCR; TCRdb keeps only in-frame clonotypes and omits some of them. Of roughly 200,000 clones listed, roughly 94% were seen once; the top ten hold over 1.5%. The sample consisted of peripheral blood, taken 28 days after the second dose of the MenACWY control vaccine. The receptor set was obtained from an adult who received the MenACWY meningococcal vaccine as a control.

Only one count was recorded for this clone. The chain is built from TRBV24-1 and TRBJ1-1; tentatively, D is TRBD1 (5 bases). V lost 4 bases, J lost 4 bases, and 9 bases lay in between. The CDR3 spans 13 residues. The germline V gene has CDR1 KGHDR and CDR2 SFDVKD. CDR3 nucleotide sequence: TGTGCCACCAGTGAGCAGGGTGCCACTGAAGCTTTCTTT. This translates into CATSEQGATEAFF.

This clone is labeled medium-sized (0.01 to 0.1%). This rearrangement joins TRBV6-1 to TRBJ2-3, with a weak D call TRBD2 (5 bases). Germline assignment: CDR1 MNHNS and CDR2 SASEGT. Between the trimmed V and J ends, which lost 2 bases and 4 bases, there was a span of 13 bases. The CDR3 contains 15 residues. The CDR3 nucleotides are TGTGCCAGCAGTGAATTTGAGGGCCAGGCAGATACGCAGTATTTT. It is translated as CASSEFEGQADTQYF.

The CDR3 nucleotides are TGTGCCAGCAGTTTCGGGGGGAATTCACCCCTCCACTTT. Amino acid sequence: CASSFGGNSPLHF. This chain uses TRBV9 with TRBJ1-6; D might be TRBD1 (5 bases). V was cut by 5 bases and J by 7 bases, with 10 bases left in between. CDR1 is SGDLS and CDR2 is YYNGEE in the germline V gene. This CDR3 region has 13 residues.

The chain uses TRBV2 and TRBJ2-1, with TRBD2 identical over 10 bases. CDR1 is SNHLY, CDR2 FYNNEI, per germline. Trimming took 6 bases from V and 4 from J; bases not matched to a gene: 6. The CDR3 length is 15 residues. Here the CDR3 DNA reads TGTGCCAGCAGCGCCACTAGCGGGAAGTACAATGAGCAGTTCTTC. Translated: CASSATSGKYNEQFF.

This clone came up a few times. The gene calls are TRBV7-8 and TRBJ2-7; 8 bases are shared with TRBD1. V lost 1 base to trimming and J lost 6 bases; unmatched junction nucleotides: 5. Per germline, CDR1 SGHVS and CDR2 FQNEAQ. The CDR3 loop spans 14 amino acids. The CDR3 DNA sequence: TGTGCCAGCAGCTTAGGACAGGGGTCGTCCGAGCAGTACTTC. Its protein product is CASSLGQGSSEQYF.

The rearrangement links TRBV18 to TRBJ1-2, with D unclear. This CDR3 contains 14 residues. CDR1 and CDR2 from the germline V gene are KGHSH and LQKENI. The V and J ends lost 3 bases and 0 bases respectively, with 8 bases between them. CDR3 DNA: TGTGCCAGCTCACCCCTCGCCGCTAACTATGGCTACACCTTC. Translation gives CASSPLAANYGYTF. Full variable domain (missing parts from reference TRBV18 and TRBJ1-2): NAGVMQNPRHLVRRRGQEARLRCSPMKGHSHVYWYRQLPEEGLKFMVYLQKENIIDESGMPKERFSAEFPKEGPSILRIQQVVRGDSAAYFCASSPLAANYGYTFGSGTRLTVV.

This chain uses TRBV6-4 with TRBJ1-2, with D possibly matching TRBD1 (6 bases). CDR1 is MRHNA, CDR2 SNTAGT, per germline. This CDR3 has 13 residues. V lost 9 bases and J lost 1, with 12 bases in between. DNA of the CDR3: TGTGCCAGTTCGGAGGGGGTTAACTATGGCTACACCTTC. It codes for CASSEGVNYGYTF.

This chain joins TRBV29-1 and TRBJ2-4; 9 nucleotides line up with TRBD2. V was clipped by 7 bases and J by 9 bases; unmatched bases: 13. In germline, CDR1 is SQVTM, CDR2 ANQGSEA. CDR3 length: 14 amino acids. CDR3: CSARAGGTSGIQYF. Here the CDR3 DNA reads TGCAGCGCCCGAGCGGGAGGAACGTCAGGCATTCAGTACTTC. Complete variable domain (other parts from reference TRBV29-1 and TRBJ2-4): SAVISQKPSRDICQRGTSLTIQCQVDSQVTMMFWYRQQPGQSLTLIATANQGSEATYESGFVIDKFPISRPNLTFSTLTVSNMSPEDSSIYLCSARAGGTSGIQYFGAGTRLSVL.

The CDR3 sequence: CASSRLLVGAGNTIYF. The CDR3 coding sequence is TGTGCCAGCAGTCGTCTTTTGGTGGGAGCTGGAAACACCATATATTTT. The genes are TRBV28 and TRBJ1-3; D is undetermined. The CDR3 spans 16 residues. Trimming removed 5 bases at V and 2 bases at J, with 16 bases between. Germline V gene sequence: CDR1 MDHEN, CDR2 SYDVKM.

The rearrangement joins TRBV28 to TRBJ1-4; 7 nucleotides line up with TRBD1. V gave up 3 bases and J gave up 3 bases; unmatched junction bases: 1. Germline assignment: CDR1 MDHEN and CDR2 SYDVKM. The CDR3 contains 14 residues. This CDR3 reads CASSLTGSNEKLFF. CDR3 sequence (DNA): TGTGCCAGCAGTTTGACAGGGTCTAATGAAAAACTGTTTTTT.

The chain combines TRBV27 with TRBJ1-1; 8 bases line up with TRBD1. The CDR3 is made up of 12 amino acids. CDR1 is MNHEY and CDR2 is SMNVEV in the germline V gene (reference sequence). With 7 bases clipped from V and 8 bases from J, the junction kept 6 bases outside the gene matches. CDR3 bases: TGTGCCAGCATGAGGACAGGGAGGGAAGCTTTCTTT. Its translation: CASMRTGREAFF.

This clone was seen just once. This CDR3 is CASSQTGGTEAFF. CDR3 nucleotide sequence: TGTGCCAGCAGTCAGACAGGGGGCACTGAAGCTTTCTTT. The chain uses TRBV6-5 and TRBJ1-1; 9 bases align to TRBD1. This CDR3 has 13 amino acids. J gave up 4 bases and V 5 bases, and 2 bases lay outside the gene matches. Looked up from germline, CDR1 is MNHEY and CDR2 is SVGAGI.

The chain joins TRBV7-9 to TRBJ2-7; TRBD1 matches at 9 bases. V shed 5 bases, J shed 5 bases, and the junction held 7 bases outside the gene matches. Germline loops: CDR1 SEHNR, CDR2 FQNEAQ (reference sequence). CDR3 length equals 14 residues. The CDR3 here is CASSLGTGWDEQYF. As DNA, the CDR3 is TGTGCCAGCAGCCTAGGGACAGGGTGGGACGAGCAGTACTTC.

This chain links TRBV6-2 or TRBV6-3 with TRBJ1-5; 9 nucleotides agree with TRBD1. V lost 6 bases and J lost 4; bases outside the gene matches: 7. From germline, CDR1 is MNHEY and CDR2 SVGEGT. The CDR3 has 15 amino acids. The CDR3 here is CASSLQGARNQPQHF. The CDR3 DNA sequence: TGTGCCAGCAGCCTACAGGGGGCACGGAATCAGCCCCAGCATTTT.

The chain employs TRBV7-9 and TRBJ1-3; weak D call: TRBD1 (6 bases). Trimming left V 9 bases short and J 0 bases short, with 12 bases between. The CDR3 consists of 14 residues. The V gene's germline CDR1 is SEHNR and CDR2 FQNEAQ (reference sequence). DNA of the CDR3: TGTGCCAGTACCAGGGGAAACTCTGGAAACACCATATATTTT. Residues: CASTRGNSGNTIYF.

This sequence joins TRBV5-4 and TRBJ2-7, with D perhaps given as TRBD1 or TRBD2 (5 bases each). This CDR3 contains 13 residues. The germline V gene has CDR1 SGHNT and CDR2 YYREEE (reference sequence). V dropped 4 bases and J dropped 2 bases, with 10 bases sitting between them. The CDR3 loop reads CASSPGTPYEQYF. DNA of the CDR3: TGTGCCAGCAGCCCCGGGACGCCCTACGAGCAGTACTTC.

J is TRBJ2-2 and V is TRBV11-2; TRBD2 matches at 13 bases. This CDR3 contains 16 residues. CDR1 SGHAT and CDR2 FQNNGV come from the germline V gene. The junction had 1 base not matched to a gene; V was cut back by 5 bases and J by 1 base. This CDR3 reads CASSRTSGRNTGELFF. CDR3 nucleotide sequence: TGTGCCAGCAGCAGGACTAGCGGGAGGAACACCGGGGAGCTGTTTTTT.

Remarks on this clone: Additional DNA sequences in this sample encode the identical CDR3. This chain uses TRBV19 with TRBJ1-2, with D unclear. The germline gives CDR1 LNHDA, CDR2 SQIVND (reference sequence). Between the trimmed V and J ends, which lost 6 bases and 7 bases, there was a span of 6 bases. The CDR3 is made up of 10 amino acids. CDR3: CASRGGGYTF. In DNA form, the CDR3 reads TGTGCCAGTAGGGGCGGTGGCTACACCTTC.